This TCR beta chain was identified during a study of human versus mouse CDR3 diversity and MHC coevolution. Broader study findings: Most of the three human donors had the lowest clonal inequality. Human CDR3s averaged more deletions and insertions than mouse CDR3s.

Comment on this clone: The antigen is not known.

Trimming removed 4 bases from V and 3 bases from J; junction bases left unmatched: 7. CDR3 length equals 15 residues. Germline CDR1 reads SGHVS; CDR2 reads FNYEAQ. Sequenced by immunoSEQ multiplex PCR; TCRdb stores in-frame clones only, minus some. Among 80,000 or so clones listed, just over 90% were seen once. The gene calls are TRBV7-6 and TRBJ1-2; 8 bases fit TRBD1. Sequenced input: naive CD4+ T cells from blood. The subset was: CD45RO-negative CD62L-positive naive CD4 T cells. The sequence derives from a person aged 25 to 75 in good health. The CDR3 is CASSSGQGGDYGYTF. CDR3 in DNA: TGTGCCAGCAGCTCCGGACAGGGAGGCGACTATGGCTACACCTTC.